The 16 T cell receptor beta chains reported below all come from one sample, sequenced in a study of cytomegalovirus exposure and HLA in healthy donors. In the PCR, 60 Vbeta and 13 Jbeta primers were used. Profiled with immunoSEQ multiplex PCR; TCRdb holds only in-frame clones, not every one. In all, the sample yields over 100,000 clones. Sequencing was done on a sample of PBMCs. Receptor source: a man in his forties or fifties in good health and CMV-seropositive.

V is TRBV4-1 and J is TRBJ2-5, with TRBD2 matching over 8 bases. The J call may be mistaken, given a closer DNA end match to TRBJ2-7. The V gene's germline CDR1 is MGHRA and CDR2 YSYEKL. This CDR3 spans 17 amino acids. CDR3 DNA: TGCGCCAGCAGCCTAAACGCAAAGCGGGAGAGCTCCTACGAGCAGTACTTC. Its translation is CASSLNAKRESSYEQYF.

The chain couples TRBV4-2 to TRBJ2-2, with TRBD1 identical over 9 bases. With 0 bases clipped from V and 3 bases from J, the junction kept 8 bases outside the gene matches. The germline CDR1 and CDR2 sequences are LGHNA and YNFKEQ. The CDR3 extends over 18 amino acids. The CDR3 region is CASSQDSTGGRHTGELFF. CDR3 in DNA: TGTGCCAGCAGCCAAGATTCGACAGGGGGAAGGCACACCGGGGAGCTGTTTTTT.

The chain is built from TRBV30 and TRBJ2-7, with D perhaps matching TRBD2 (5 bases). The germline V gene encodes CDR1 GTSNPN and CDR2 SVGIG (reference sequence). This CDR3 spans 12 amino acids. With 3 bases removed from V and 3 bases from J, the gap between germline ends came to 9 bases. CDR3 DNA sequence: TGTGCCTGGAGAATTAGCGACTACGAGCAGTACTTC. It translates to CAWRISDYEQYF.

V and J are TRBV29-1 and TRBJ1-3; 8 bases line up with TRBD1. The CDR3 consists of 12 residues. J gave up 5 bases and V 7 bases, and 4 bases lay outside the gene matches. From germline, CDR1 is SQVTM and CDR2 ANQGSEA. The CDR3 region has the DNA TGCAGCGCAGACAGGGGTCGAAACACCATATATTTT. As protein: CSADRGRNTIYF.

The rearrangement joins TRBV15 to TRBJ1-1; maybe TRBD1 (5 bases). V shed 0 bases and J shed 8 bases, with 13 bases lying between them. The length of the CDR3 is 14 residues. Germline-derived CDR1 and CDR2 are LNHNV and YYDKDF (reference sequence). CDR3 sequence (DNA): TGTGCCACCAGCAGAGATCGGGCAGGGCGAGAAGCTTTCTTT. The encoded protein is CATSRDRAGREAFF.

The rearrangement uses TRBV19 and TRBJ2-5, with 10 bases lining up with TRBD1. The CDR3 consists of 15 residues. Germline assignment: CDR1 LNHDA and CDR2 SQIVND (reference sequence). Trimming cost V 7 bases and J 5 bases; bases outside gene matches: 10. This chain's CDR3 is CASTRTGGIGETQYF. As DNA, the CDR3 is TGTGCCAGTACACGGACAGGGGGAATAGGGGAGACCCAGTACTTC.

This chain joins TRBV19 and TRBJ1-4, with 7 bases matching TRBD1. V lost 6 bases, J lost 4 bases, and 8 bases stayed unmatched. The germline CDR1 and CDR2 sequences are LNHDA and SQIVND (reference sequence). CDR3 length: 15 residues. The chain's CDR3 is CASRNARDSNEKLFF. In DNA, the CDR3 is TGTGCCAGTAGGAACGCCCGGGACAGTAATGAAAAACTGTTTTTT. Based on the CDR3 plus reference TRBV19 and TRBJ1-4, the full variable domain is DGGITQSPKYLFRKEGQNVTLSCEQNLNHDAMYWYRQDPGQGLRLIYYSQIVNDFQKGDIAEGYSVSREKKESFPLTVTSAQKNPTAFYLCASRNARDSNEKLFFGSGTQLSVL.

The chain uses TRBV6-5 and TRBJ2-4, with D unclear. Trimming stripped 7 bases from V and 3 bases from J, with 10 bases between. Germline V gene data show CDR1 as MNHEY and CDR2 as SVGAGI. This CDR3 spans 13 amino acids. The CDR3 DNA follows: TGTGCCAGCAATAGTTATGGCAAAAACATTCAGTACTTC. It is translated as CASNSYGKNIQYF.

This chain uses TRBV6-5 with TRBJ1-1; TRBD1 matches 7 bases. Germline CDR1 is MNHEY and CDR2 is SVGAGI. The CDR3 consists of 15 residues. Trimming took 6 bases from V and 7 from J; bases not matched to a gene: 14. CDR3 DNA: TGTGCCAGCAGAACCAATACAGGGCAGGGGGGTGAAGCTTTCTTT. Amino acid sequence: CASRTNTGQGGEAFF.

This chain uses TRBV6-6 with TRBJ2-2; 8 positions agree with TRBD2. The CDR3 is made up of 16 amino acids. Trimming removed 6 bases from V and 5 bases from J; junction bases left unmatched: 11. Germline V lookup: CDR1 MNHNY, CDR2 SVGAGI (reference sequence). The CDR3 protein is CASSPTKGGRTGELFF. Written as DNA, the CDR3 is TGTGCCAGCAGCCCAACTAAGGGCGGGAGGACCGGGGAGCTGTTTTTT.

The chain couples TRBV7-9 to TRBJ2-3; the match to TRBD1 covers 10 bases. CDR3 length equals 16 residues. Germline V lookup: CDR1 SEHNR, CDR2 FQNEAQ (reference sequence). The trim removed 5 bases at V and 8 bases at J, leaving 13 bases unmatched. The CDR3 nucleotides read TGTGCCAGCAGCGTGACCGGGACAGGGGAAAGGGGTACGCAGTATTTT. Its translation: CASSVTGTGERGTQYF.

V is TRBV28 and J is TRBJ1-2; TRBD1 is a possible D gene (6 bases). The V end lost 7 bases, the J end lost 3 bases, and 21 bases lay between the germline ends. This CDR3 is 16 amino acids long. Germline V CDR1 and CDR2: MDHEN, SYDVKM. The CDR3, as DNA: TGTGCCAGCAAAAAGACTGACAGGCTAGGGGACTATGGCTACACCTTC. This encodes CASKKTDRLGDYGYTF.

This sequence joins TRBV2 and TRBJ2-4; 7 bases are a match to TRBD1. Germline CDR1 and CDR2: SNHLY and FYNNEI. The CDR3 is made up of 12 amino acids. The trim removed 8 bases at V and 9 bases at J, leaving 7 bases unmatched. CDR3 DNA sequence: TGTGCCAGCGGCAGGGGGATCGGCATTCAGTACTTC. Translated: CASGRGIGIQYF.

V is TRBV4-2 and J is TRBJ2-7; 8 bases agree with TRBD1. This CDR3 comprises 15 residues. In germline, CDR1 is LGHNA, CDR2 YNFKEQ. Unmatched junction bases numbered 4, after V lost 1 base and J lost 2 bases. The CDR3 region is CASSQGGDRPYEQYF. DNA for the CDR3: TGTGCCAGCAGCCAAGGGGGGGACAGGCCCTACGAGCAGTACTTC.

This sequence joins TRBV18 and TRBJ2-1; 14 nucleotides agree with TRBD2. The CDR3 contains 15 residues. V lost 6 bases to trimming and J lost 9 bases; unmatched junction nucleotides: 7. Germline CDR1 reads KGHSH; CDR2 reads LQKENI. The CDR3, as DNA: TGTGCCAGCTCCCCGGGACTAGCGGGAGTTGGTGAGCAGTTCTTC. Translation: CASSPGLAGVGEQFF. Full variable domain (outside the CDR3, taken from reference TRBV18 and TRBJ2-1): NAGVMQNPRHLVRRRGQEARLRCSPMKGHSHVYWYRQLPEEGLKFMVYLQKENIIDESGMPKERFSAEFPKEGPSILRIQQVVRGDSAAYFCASSPGLAGVGEQFFGPGTRLTVL.

V usage is TRBV10-3 and J usage is TRBJ1-1; tentatively, D is TRBD1 (6 bases). This CDR3 is 16 amino acids long. Germline CDR1 and CDR2: ENHRY and SYGVKD. Trimming removed 6 bases at V and 2 bases at J, with 19 bases between. This CDR3 reads CAIRPGQPTHNTEAFF. In nucleotides, the CDR3 is TGTGCCATCAGACCGGGACAACCAACCCATAACACTGAAGCTTTCTTT.